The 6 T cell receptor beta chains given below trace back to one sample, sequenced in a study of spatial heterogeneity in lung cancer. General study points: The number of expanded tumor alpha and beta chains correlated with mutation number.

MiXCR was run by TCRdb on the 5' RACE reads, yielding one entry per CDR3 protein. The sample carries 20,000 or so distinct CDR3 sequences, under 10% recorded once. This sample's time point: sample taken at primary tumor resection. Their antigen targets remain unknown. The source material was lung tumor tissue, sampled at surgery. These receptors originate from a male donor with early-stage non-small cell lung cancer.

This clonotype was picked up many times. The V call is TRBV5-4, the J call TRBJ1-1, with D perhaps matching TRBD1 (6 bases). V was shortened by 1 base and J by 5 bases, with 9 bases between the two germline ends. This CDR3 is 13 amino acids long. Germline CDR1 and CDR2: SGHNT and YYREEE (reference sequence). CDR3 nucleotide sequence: TGTGCCAGCAGCTTGCAGGGGATGACTGAAGCTTTCTTT. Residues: CASSLQGMTEAFF. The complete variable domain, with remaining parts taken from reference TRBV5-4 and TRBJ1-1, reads ETGVTQSPTHLIKTRGQQVTLRCSSQSGHNTVSWYQQALGQGPQFIFQYYREEENGRGNFPPRFSGLQFPNYSSELNVNALELDDSALYLCASSLQGMTEAFFGQGTRLTVV.

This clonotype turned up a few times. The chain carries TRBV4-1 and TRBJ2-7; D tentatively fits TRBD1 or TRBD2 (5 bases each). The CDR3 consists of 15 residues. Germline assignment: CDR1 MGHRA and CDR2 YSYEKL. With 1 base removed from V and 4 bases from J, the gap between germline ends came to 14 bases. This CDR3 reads CASSQGDPGLYEQYF. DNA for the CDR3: TGCGCCAGCAGCCAAGGGGACCCGGGGCTTTACGAGCAGTACTTC.

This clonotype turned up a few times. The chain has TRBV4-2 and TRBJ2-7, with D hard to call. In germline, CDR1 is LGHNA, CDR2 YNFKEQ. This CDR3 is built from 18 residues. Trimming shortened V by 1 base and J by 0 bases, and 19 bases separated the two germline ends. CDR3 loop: CASSQGLHLPPLSYEQYF. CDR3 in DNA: TGTGCCAGCAGCCAAGGACTGCACCTCCCCCCTCTCTCCTACGAGCAGTACTTC.

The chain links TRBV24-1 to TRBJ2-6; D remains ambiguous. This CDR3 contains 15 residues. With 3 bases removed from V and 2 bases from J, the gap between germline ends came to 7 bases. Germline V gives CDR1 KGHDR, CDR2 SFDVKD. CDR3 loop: CATSDGRTGANVLTF. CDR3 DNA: TGTGCCACCAGTGATGGAAGGACTGGGGCCAACGTCCTGACTTTC.

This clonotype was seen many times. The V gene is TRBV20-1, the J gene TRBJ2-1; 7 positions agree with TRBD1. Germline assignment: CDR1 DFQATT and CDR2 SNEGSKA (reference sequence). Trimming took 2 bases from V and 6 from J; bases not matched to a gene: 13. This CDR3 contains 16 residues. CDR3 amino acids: CSARRPERGLGNEQFF. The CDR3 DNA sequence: TGCAGTGCTAGACGTCCCGAGAGGGGGCTCGGCAATGAGCAGTTCTTC.

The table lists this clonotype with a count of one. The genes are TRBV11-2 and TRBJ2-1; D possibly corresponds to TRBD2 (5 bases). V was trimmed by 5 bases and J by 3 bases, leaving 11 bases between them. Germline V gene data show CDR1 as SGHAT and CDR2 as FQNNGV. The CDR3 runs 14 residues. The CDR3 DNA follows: TGTGCCAGCAGCAATAGAGGGAACTACAATGAGCAGTTCTTC. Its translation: CASSNRGNYNEQFF.